Presented here are 2 T cell receptor beta chains from one specimen sequenced in a study of blood T cell repertoires in COVID-19. Clones were read by immunoSEQ multiplex PCR, and TCRdb kept only the in-frame ones, dropping some. Of approximately 130,000 clones listed, 75% to 90% are singletons. The sequenced material came from peripheral blood. The receptors derive from a man in his forties or fifties with active COVID-19.

The gene calls are TRBV30 and TRBJ1-2; D remains ambiguous. Germline V gives CDR1 GTSNPN, CDR2 SVGIG (reference sequence). The V end lost 0 bases, the J end lost 4 bases, and 9 bases lay between the germline ends. The CDR3 is 13 amino acids. CDR3 amino acids: CAWSVNNLYGYTF. CDR3 sequence (DNA): TGTGCCTGGAGTGTCAACAATCTCTATGGCTACACCTTC.

The rearrangement uses TRBV7-2 and TRBJ2-5; 11 bases are shared with TRBD2. The CDR3 is 14 amino acids. Trimming at V came to 4 bases and at J to 5 bases, leaving 3 bases not matched to a gene. In germline, CDR1 is SGHTA, CDR2 FQGNSA. CDR3 bases: TGTGCCAGCAGCTCTAGCGGGGGGAGGGAGACCCAGTACTTC. As protein: CASSSSGGRETQYF.